The 32 T cell receptor beta chains listed next were all sequenced from one sample in a study of blood T cells in healthy people across ages. A J-beta primer mix and a sample-barcoded 5' primer were used in a second PCR of roughly 7 to 12 cycles. Via MiXCR, TCRdb re-called the 5' RACE reads, giving one row per CDR3 protein. The sample has some 1,500,000 distinct CDR3 sequences, about 45% seen once. Input material: blood. These receptor sequences come from a woman aged 18-30 years in good health.

V and J are TRBV12-3 or TRBV12-4 and TRBJ1-5; possibly TRBD1 for D (6 bases). The CDR3 is 14 amino acids. Trimming removed 5 bases from V and 3 bases from J, with 11 bases in between. The CDR3 nucleotides are TGTGCCAGCAGTCACCGGGACAACAATCAGCCCCAGCATTTT. This translates into CASSHRDNNQPQHF.

The rearrangement uses TRBV4-2 and TRBJ2-7; 14 bases agree with TRBD2. V lost 3 bases to trimming and J lost 0 bases; unmatched junction nucleotides: 4. The CDR3 runs to 17 residues. Germline V gene lookup returns CDR1 LGHNA and CDR2 YNFKEQ. CDR3 nucleotides: TGTGCCAGCAGCCAGGGACTAGCGGGAGCCTCCTCCTACGAGCAGTACTTC. Its translation is CASSQGLAGASSYEQYF.

This clonotype was seen only a few times. The chain joins TRBV28 to TRBJ2-7; unclear D gene. From germline, CDR1 is MDHEN and CDR2 SYDVKM. The CDR3 covers 14 residues. Trimming shortened V by 7 bases and J by 0 bases, and 13 bases separated the two germline ends. The chain's CDR3 is CASNWGSSSYEQYF. For the CDR3, the DNA is TGTGCCAGCAATTGGGGATCAAGCTCCTACGAGCAGTACTTC.

The chain employs TRBV7-6 and TRBJ2-1; 13 positions agree with TRBD2. Germline CDR1 and CDR2: SGHVS and FNYEAQ. Trimming took 2 bases from V and 3 from J; bases not matched to a gene: 10. The CDR3 has 19 residues. CDR3 sequence reads: CASSLPGTSGATLYNEQFF. As DNA, the CDR3 is TGTGCCAGCAGCTTACCCGGGACTAGCGGGGCCACACTCTACAATGAGCAGTTCTTC.

The chain is built from TRBV7-9 and TRBJ1-2; no firm D call. The germline CDR1 and CDR2 sequences are SEHNR and FQNEAQ (reference sequence). The length of the CDR3 is 14 residues. With 0 bases removed from V and 4 bases from J, the gap between germline ends came to 9 bases. Here the CDR3 reads CASSLARSPYGYTF. The DNA for the CDR3 is TGTGCCAGCAGCTTAGCACGCTCCCCCTATGGCTACACCTTC.

The CDR3 reads CASSLVYQGTEAFF. The CDR3, as DNA: TGTGCCAGCAGCTTAGTTTACCAGGGGACTGAAGCTTTCTTT. This chain links TRBV7-2 with TRBJ1-1; TRBD1 is a possible D gene (6 bases). The germline V and J ends were trimmed by 1 base and 5 bases, with 11 bases remaining between them. CDR1 and CDR2 from the germline V gene are SGHTA and FQGNSA. The CDR3 extends over 14 amino acids.

The rearrangement joins TRBV7-9 to TRBJ2-1; D uncertain. The CDR3 consists of 12 residues. The V end lost 4 bases, the J end lost 9 bases, and 10 bases lay between the germline ends. Germline values: CDR1 SEHNR, CDR2 FQNEAQ (reference sequence). The CDR3 nucleotides are TGTGCCAGCAGCTCCCAAGTGGGTGAGCAGTTCTTC. This encodes CASSSQVGEQFF.

This clonotype was seen a few times. The rearrangement links TRBV28 to TRBJ2-4; TRBD2 matches 7 bases. The CDR3 covers 15 residues. Germline assignment: CDR1 MDHEN and CDR2 SYDVKM. The ends lost 3 bases at V and 1 base at J; junction bases unmatched: 3. Here the CDR3 reads CASSFGGEAKNIQYF. The CDR3 DNA is TGTGCCAGCAGTTTTGGGGGGGAGGCCAAAAACATTCAGTACTTC.

This clonotype has only a few counts. The rearrangement joins TRBV20-1 to TRBJ1-2, with 8 bases matching TRBD1. Germline CDR1 and CDR2: DFQATT and SNEGSKA (reference sequence). There are 16 residues in the CDR3. The junction had 20 bases not matched to a gene; V was cut back by 6 bases and J by 8 bases. The CDR3 bases are TGCAGTGCCCAAATGCCCCCACGGGACAGGATCTACGGCTACACCTTC. It yields the protein CSAQMPPRDRIYGYTF.

The CDR3 DNA reads as TGCAGCGCACGCCCCCCCGCAGGGTCGGTCACTGAAGCTTTCTTT. This sequence encodes CSARPPAGSVTEAFF. The chain has TRBV29-1 and TRBJ1-1, with D possibly being TRBD1 (5 bases). The CDR3 is 15 amino acids. Germline CDR1 and CDR2: SQVTM and ANQGSEA. V lost 7 bases to trimming and J lost 4 bases, with 22 bases between them.

This rearrangement joins TRBV5-5 to TRBJ2-3; D might be TRBD1 or TRBD2, each matching 5 bases. CDR3 length: 15 amino acids. V lost 4 bases and J lost 2, with 14 bases in between. Germline V gene data show CDR1 as SGHKS and CDR2 as YYEKEE (reference sequence). CDR3: CASSPPGRDTDTQYF. CDR3 sequence (DNA): TGTGCCAGCAGCCCCCCGGGACGCGACACAGATACGCAGTATTTT.

This rearrangement joins TRBV7-9 to TRBJ2-1; TRBD1 matches 8 bases. Germline CDR1 and CDR2: SEHNR and FQNEAQ (reference sequence). The V and J ends lost 4 bases and 6 bases, in that order; junction bases with no gene match: 17. This CDR3 has 18 amino acids. Here the CDR3 DNA reads TGTGCCAGCAGCTCCTCGACAGGGGTTTCGGGATTGGGCAATGAGCAGTTCTTC. As protein: CASSSSTGVSGLGNEQFF.

This chain connects TRBV20-1 to TRBJ2-3; perhaps TRBD2 as D (7 bases). The CDR3 is 13 amino acids. Per germline, CDR1 DFQATT and CDR2 SNEGSKA (reference sequence). The V gene lost 3 bases and the J gene lost 5 bases, with 12 bases spanning the gap. The CDR3 reads CSARGGGIDTQYF. The DNA for the CDR3 is TGCAGTGCTAGGGGGGGGGGCATAGATACGCAGTATTTT.

For the CDR3, the DNA is TGTGCCAGCAGACTTCAAAATGAGCAGTACTTC. Amino acids: CASRLQNEQYF. J is TRBJ2-5 and V is TRBV28, with unresolved D. Per germline, CDR1 MDHEN and CDR2 SYDVKM. The CDR3 loop spans 11 amino acids. Trimming pared 6 bases from V and 11 bases from J, leaving 13 bases between.

In its sample, this clonotype was seen a few times. The CDR3, as DNA: TGTGCCAGCAGTGATTTCGGCCTCTATGGCTACACCTTC. It yields the protein CASSDFGLYGYTF. The rearrangement joins TRBV2 to TRBJ1-2; D is ambiguous. The CDR3 covers 13 residues. CDR1 and CDR2 (germline): SNHLY, FYNNEI. Trimming took 3 bases from V and 4 from J, leaving 9 bases between them.

The rearrangement joins TRBV27 to TRBJ2-1; D remains ambiguous. This CDR3 has 15 amino acids. V shed 0 bases and J shed 7 bases, with 13 bases lying between them. Germline CDR1 is MNHEY and CDR2 is SMNVEV (reference sequence). The CDR3 reads CASSLSVSRVNEQFF. The CDR3, as DNA: TGTGCCAGCAGTTTATCAGTTAGCCGGGTGAATGAGCAGTTCTTC.

This clonotype appeared a single time. V gene TRBV6-6 combines with J gene TRBJ1-1; 10 bases match TRBD1. V shed 4 bases, J shed 0 bases, and the junction held 5 bases outside the gene matches. This CDR3 is 16 amino acids long. Germline V CDR1 and CDR2: MNHNY, SVGAGI (reference sequence). CDR3 sequence reads: CASSSGTGVMNTEAFF. The CDR3 DNA sequence: TGTGCCAGCAGTTCCGGGACAGGGGTAATGAACACTGAAGCTTTCTTT.

This clonotype was observed a handful of times. The rearrangement uses TRBV20-1 and TRBJ2-7, with D possibly being TRBD1 or TRBD2 (7 bases each). The CDR3 is 13 amino acids. Germline-derived CDR1 and CDR2 are DFQATT and SNEGSKA (reference sequence). V was clipped by 4 bases and J by 5 bases, with 15 bases between them. CDR3 sequence reads: CSATRQGGNEQYF. For the CDR3, the DNA is TGCAGTGCTACCCGACAGGGAGGGAACGAGCAGTACTTC.

In regard to this clonotype: One end of the junction does not line up with germline, which may come from a read error. The rearrangement joins TRBV25-1 to TRBJ1-6; D possibly corresponds to TRBD1 (5 bases). CDR3 size: 16 residues. Germline CDR1 reads MGHDK; CDR2 reads SYGVNS. The CDR3 nucleotides read TGTACCAGCAGTGAAAGGGCGCGGGGGTTTCTTTCACCCCTCCACTTT. Translation: CTSSERARGFLSPLHF.

The chain uses TRBV10-3 and TRBJ2-6; the D is unclear. Germline V gives CDR1 ENHRY, CDR2 SYGVKD. The CDR3 is made up of 13 amino acids. V dropped 8 bases and J dropped 2 bases, with 7 bases sitting between them. This CDR3 reads CAISQTGANVLTF. Here the CDR3 DNA reads TGTGCCATCTCCCAGACTGGGGCCAACGTCCTGACTTTC.

This clonotype occurred a few times. This rearrangement joins TRBV20-1 to TRBJ2-1; TRBD2 aligns across 10 bases. Germline loops: CDR1 DFQATT, CDR2 SNEGSKA (reference sequence). The CDR3 is 16 residues long. CDR3 nucleotide sequence: TGCAGCTCGAGCCCGGCCGGAGCGGGGGGGTACAATGAGCAGTTCTTC. Amino acids: CSSSPAGAGGYNEQFF.

The rearrangement links TRBV3-1 to TRBJ2-3; 10 bases map to TRBD2. There are 14 residues in the CDR3. V dropped 4 bases and J dropped 8; count of bases not matched to a gene: 6. The V gene's germline CDR1 is LGHDT and CDR2 YNNKEL (reference sequence). CDR3 DNA sequence: TGTGCCAGCAGCCCTAGCGGGGGCTTGGGTACGCAGTATTTT. Amino acids: CASSPSGGLGTQYF.

The rearrangement links TRBV3-1 to TRBJ2-5; TRBD2 might be the D (5 bases). The closer fit of TRBJ2-1 to the DNA end suggests the J call may be wrong. CDR3 length equals 14 residues. Looked up from germline, CDR1 is LGHDT and CDR2 is YNNKEL (reference sequence). The CDR3 loop is CASSQAGSQETQFF. In DNA form, the CDR3 reads TGTGCCAGCAGCCAAGCGGGATCCCAAGAGACCCAGTTCTTC.

V is TRBV6-5 and J is TRBJ1-5, with TRBD1 matching over 7 bases. Losses at the gene ends were 6 bases for V and 3 bases for J; bases not matched to a gene: 5. The CDR3 has 14 amino acids. CDR1 and CDR2 (germline): MNHEY, SVGAGI. CDR3 protein: CASRDTGANQPQHF. The CDR3 bases are TGTGCCAGCAGGGATACAGGGGCCAATCAGCCCCAGCATTTT.

This clonotype was counted a few times. V gene TRBV7-2 combines with J gene TRBJ2-5; possible D gene TRBD2, 6 bases. Germline assignment: CDR1 SGHTA and CDR2 FQGNSA. This CDR3 comprises 15 residues. The V end was cut by 5 bases, the J end by 0 bases, with 13 bases between. In DNA form, the CDR3 reads TGTGCCAGCAGCCCCCGACTAGTATACCAAGAGACCCAGTACTTC. Its translation: CASSPRLVYQETQYF. Complete variable domain (other parts from reference TRBV7-2 and TRBJ2-5): GAGVSQSPSNKVTEKGKDVELRCDPISGHTALYWYRQSLGQGLEFLIYFQGNSAPDKSGLPSDRFSAERTGGSVSTLTIQRTQQEDSAVYLCASSPRLVYQETQYFGPGTRLLVL.

This clonotype occurred once. The rearrangement joins TRBV20-1 to TRBJ2-7; 10 bases are a match to TRBD1. CDR3 length: 18 amino acids. Trimming removed 3 bases from V and 7 bases from J; junction bases left unmatched: 21. Germline V lookup: CDR1 DFQATT, CDR2 SNEGSKA (reference sequence). Here the CDR3 DNA reads TGCAGTGCTAGGACAGGGGGCAGAGCGGGGAGGTCCTACAATGAGCAGTACTTC. It translates to CSARTGGRAGRSYNEQYF.

The CDR3 sequence is CASSPKGALRYYEQYF. The CDR3 DNA is TGTGCCAGCAGCCCCAAAGGTGCCCTTCGGTACTACGAGCAGTACTTC. V and J are TRBV28 and TRBJ2-4, with D hard to call. The J call may not be correct, given that the DNA end is closer to TRBJ2-7. The CDR3 runs to 16 residues. Germline V gene sequence: CDR1 MDHEN, CDR2 SYDVKM.

The CDR3 DNA reads TGTGCCAGCAGTTCACTTCTGGGACAGGGCGGGGGTAATTCACCCCTCCACTTT. This translates into CASSSLLGQGGGNSPLHF. The chain joins TRBV27 to TRBJ1-6; 9 bases are shared with TRBD1. The CDR3 length is 18 residues. V dropped 4 bases and J dropped 6; count of bases not matched to a gene: 13. In germline, CDR1 is MNHEY, CDR2 SMNVEV (reference sequence).

The rearrangement links TRBV7-6 to TRBJ1-1; D gene uncertain. V was clipped by 3 bases and J by 8 bases, with 16 bases between them. Germline V gene data show CDR1 as SGHVS and CDR2 as FNYEAQ. CDR3 size: 14 residues. The CDR3 region is CASSFPPWAGEAFF. The DNA of the CDR3 is TGTGCCAGCAGCTTTCCCCCCTGGGCAGGCGAAGCTTTCTTT.

This clonotype has more than one count but fewer than ten. The CDR3 DNA sequence: TGCGCCAGCAGCCAAGATCCCACGATCTACGAGCAGTACTTC. Translation: CASSQDPTIYEQYF. The chain is built from TRBV4-3 and TRBJ2-7; D gene unclear. The V end was cut by 0 bases, the J end by 3 bases, with 9 bases between. Germline V lookup: CDR1 LGHNA, CDR2 YSLEER. The CDR3 is made up of 14 amino acids.

The rearrangement uses TRBV7-2 and TRBJ2-5; TRBD2 agrees at 8 bases. CDR3 length: 15 residues. CDR1 is SGHTA and CDR2 is FQGNSA in the germline V gene. V lost 5 bases, J lost 11 bases, and 16 bases stayed unmatched. The CDR3 DNA follows: TGTGCCAGCAGCCGGGGGGGGCGTGCAGACAATGAGCAGTACTTC. Encoded protein: CASSRGGRADNEQYF.

To note about this clonotype: A clone one base away is much larger, so this may be a read error. The chain couples TRBV11-2 to TRBJ2-3; D call uncertain. Trimming removed 1 base at V and 8 bases at J, with 4 bases between. The CDR3 contains 11 residues. The germline V gene has CDR1 SGHAT and CDR2 FQNNGV. The CDR3 nucleotides read TGTGCCAGCAGCTTAGTGAGTACGCAGTATTTT. Translation gives CASSLVSTQYF.